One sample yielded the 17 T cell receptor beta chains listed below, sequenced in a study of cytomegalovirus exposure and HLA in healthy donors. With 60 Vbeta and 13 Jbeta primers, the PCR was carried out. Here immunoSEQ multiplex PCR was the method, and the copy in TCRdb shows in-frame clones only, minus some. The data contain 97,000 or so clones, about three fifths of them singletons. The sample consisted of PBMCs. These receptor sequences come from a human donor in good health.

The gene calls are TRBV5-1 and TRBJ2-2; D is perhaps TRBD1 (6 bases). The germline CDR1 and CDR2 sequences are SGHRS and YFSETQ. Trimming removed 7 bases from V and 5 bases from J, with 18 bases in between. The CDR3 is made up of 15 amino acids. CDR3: CASGREARGTGELFF. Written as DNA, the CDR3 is TGCGCCAGCGGCCGGGAAGCGAGGGGGACCGGGGAGCTGTTTTTT.

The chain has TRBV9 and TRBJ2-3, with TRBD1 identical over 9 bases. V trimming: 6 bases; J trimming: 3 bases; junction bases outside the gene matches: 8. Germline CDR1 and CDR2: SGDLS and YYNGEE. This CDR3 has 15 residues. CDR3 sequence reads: CASIQDRGNTDTQYF. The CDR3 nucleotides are TGTGCCAGCATCCAAGACAGGGGGAATACAGATACGCAGTATTTT.

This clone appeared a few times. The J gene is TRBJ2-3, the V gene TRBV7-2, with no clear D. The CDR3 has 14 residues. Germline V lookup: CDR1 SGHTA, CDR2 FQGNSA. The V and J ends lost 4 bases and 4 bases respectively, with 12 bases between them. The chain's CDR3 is CASSSQAWSDTQYF. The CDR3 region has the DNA TGTGCCAGCAGCTCCCAGGCTTGGTCAGATACGCAGTATTTT. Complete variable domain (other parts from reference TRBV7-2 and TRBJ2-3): GAGVSQSPSNKVTEKGKDVELRCDPISGHTALYWYRQSLGQGLEFLIYFQGNSAPDKSGLPSDRFSAERTGGSVSTLTIQRTQQEDSAVYLCASSSQAWSDTQYFGPGTRLTVL.

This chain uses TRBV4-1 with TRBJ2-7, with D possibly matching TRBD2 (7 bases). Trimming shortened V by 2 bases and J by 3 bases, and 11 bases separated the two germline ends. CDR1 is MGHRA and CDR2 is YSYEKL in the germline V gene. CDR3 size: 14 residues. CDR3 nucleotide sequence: TGCGCCAGCAGCCAATGGGGGGGCATCTACGAGCAGTACTTC. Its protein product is CASSQWGGIYEQYF.

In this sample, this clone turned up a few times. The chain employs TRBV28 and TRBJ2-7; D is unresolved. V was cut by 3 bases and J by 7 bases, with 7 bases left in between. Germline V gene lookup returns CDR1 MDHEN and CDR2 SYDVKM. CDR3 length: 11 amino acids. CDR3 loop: CASSFLTEQYF. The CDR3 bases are TGTGCCAGCAGTTTTCTGACAGAGCAGTACTTC.

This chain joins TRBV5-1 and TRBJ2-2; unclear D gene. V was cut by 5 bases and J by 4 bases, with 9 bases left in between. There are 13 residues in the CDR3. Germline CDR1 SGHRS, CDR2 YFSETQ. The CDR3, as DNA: TGCGCCAGCAGGTACGAGATCACCGGGGAGCTGTTTTTT. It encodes CASRYEITGELFF.

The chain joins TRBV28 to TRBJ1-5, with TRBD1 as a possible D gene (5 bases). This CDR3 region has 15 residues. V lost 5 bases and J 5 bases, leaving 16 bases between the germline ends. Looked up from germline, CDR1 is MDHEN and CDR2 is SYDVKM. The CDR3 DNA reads TGTGCCAGCAGTCCTTCAGGGTATCGCGATCAGCCCCAGCATTTT. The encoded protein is CASSPSGYRDQPQHF.

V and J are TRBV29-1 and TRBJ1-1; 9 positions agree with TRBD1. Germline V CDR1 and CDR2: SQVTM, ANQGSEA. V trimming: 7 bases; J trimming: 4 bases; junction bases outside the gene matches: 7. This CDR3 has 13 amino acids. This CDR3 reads CSARTGVATEAFF. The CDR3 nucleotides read TGCAGCGCCCGGACAGGGGTTGCCACTGAAGCTTTCTTT.

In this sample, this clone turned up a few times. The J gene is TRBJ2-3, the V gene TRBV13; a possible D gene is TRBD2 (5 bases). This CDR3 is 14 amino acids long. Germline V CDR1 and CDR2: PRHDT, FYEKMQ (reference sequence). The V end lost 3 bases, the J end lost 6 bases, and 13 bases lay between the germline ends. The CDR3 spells CASSLEAAADTQYF. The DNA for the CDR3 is TGTGCCAGCAGCTTGGAGGCTGCAGCGGATACGCAGTATTTT.

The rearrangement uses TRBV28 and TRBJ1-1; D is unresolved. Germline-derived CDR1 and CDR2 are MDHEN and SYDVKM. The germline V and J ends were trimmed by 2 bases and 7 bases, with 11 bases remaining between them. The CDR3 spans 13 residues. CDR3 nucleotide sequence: TGTGCCAGCAGTTTAAATGGACTGGGTGAAGCTTTCTTT. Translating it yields CASSLNGLGEAFF.

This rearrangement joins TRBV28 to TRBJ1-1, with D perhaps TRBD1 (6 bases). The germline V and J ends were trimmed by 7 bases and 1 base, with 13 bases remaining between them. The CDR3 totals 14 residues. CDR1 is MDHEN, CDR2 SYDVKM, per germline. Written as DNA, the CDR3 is TGTGCCAGCAAACAACAGGGATCGAACACTGAAGCTTTCTTT. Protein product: CASKQQGSNTEAFF. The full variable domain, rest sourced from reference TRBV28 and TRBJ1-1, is DVKVTQSSRYLVKRTGEKVFLECVQDMDHENMFWYRQDPGLGLRLIYFSYDVKMKEKGDIPEGYSVSREKKERFSLILESASTNQTSMYLCASKQQGSNTEAFFGQGTRLTVV.

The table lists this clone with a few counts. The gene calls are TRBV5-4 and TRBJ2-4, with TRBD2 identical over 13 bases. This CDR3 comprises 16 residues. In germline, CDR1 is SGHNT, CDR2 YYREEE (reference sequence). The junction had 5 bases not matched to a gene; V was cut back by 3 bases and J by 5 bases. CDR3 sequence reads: CASSSLAGGTENIQYF. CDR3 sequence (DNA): TGTGCCAGCAGCTCACTAGCGGGAGGGACGGAAAACATTCAGTACTTC.

The DNA of the CDR3 is TGTGCCAGCAGCCCCCCCGAAACAGTTCAAGAGACCCAGTACTTC. Protein: CASSPPETVQETQYF. The chain employs TRBV11-2 and TRBJ2-5, with D uncertain. Germline CDR1 reads SGHAT; CDR2 reads FQNNGV. The CDR3 has 15 residues. Trimming left V 5 bases short and J 2 bases short, with 15 bases between.

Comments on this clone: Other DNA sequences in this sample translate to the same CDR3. The CDR3 spells CASSSLDRLGAFF. The CDR3 DNA follows: TGTGCCAGCAGTTCGTTGGACAGGCTGGGAGCTTTCTTT. The chain recombines TRBV6-5 with TRBJ1-1; 7 positions agree with TRBD1. The germline gives CDR1 MNHEY, CDR2 SVGAGI. Trimming cost V 4 bases and J 10 bases; bases outside gene matches: 9. The CDR3 covers 13 residues.

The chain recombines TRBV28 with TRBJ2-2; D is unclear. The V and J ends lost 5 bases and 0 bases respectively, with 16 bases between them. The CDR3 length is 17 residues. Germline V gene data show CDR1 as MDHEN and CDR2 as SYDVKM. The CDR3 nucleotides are TGTGCCAGCAGTCCCCCTTACAGTCACCCGAACACCGGGGAGCTGTTTTTT. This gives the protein CASSPPYSHPNTGELFF. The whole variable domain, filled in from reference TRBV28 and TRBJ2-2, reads DVKVTQSSRYLVKRTGEKVFLECVQDMDHENMFWYRQDPGLGLRLIYFSYDVKMKEKGDIPEGYSVSREKKERFSLILESASTNQTSMYLCASSPPYSHPNTGELFFGEGSRLTVL.

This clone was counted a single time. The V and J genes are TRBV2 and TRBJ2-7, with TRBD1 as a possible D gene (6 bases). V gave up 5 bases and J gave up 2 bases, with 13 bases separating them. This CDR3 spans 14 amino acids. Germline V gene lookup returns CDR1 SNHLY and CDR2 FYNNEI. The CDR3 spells CASSHQGTTYEQYF. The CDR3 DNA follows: TGTGCCAGCAGTCATCAGGGGACCACCTACGAGCAGTACTTC.

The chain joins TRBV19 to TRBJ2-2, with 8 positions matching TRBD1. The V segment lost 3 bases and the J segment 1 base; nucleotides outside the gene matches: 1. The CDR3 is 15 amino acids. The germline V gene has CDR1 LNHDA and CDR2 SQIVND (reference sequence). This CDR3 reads CASSIGTGNTGELFF. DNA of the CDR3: TGTGCCAGTAGTATCGGGACAGGGAACACCGGGGAGCTGTTTTTT.